This is a list of T cell receptor beta chains from one sample in a study of Ad26.COV2.S vaccination and SARS-CoV-2 variants. Here immunoSEQ multiplex PCR was the method, and the copy in TCRdb shows in-frame clones only, minus some. Of 360,000 or so clones listed, about 89% were seen once; the top ten hold under 2%. The sample here was peripheral blood, taken in a trial of Ad26.COV2.S vaccine versus placebo. These TCRs come from a person between 18 and 60 years old who received the Ad26.COV2.S COVID-19 vaccine or a placebo. CDR3s include the opening cysteine and the closing phenylalanine or tryptophan. The order of the fields is V gene, D gene, J gene, clone size, CDR3 protein, CDR3 DNA. The D gene is left open where the match is weak. For some rows the clone size is stated as once, few or many, or as a class when expanded; others skip it.

TRBV18	NA	TRBJ2-5	NA	CASSLAVKETQYF	TGTGCCAGCTCACTCGCGGTAAAAGAGACCCAGTACTTC
TRBV7-3	NA	TRBJ2-5	NA	CASSFLGALGETQYF	TGTGCCAGCAGCTTTCTGGGGGCGCTTGGAGAGACCCAGTACTTC
TRBV19	TRBD2	TRBJ2-2	NA	CASSMGLAGRANTGELFF	TGTGCCAGTAGTATGGGACTAGCGGGAAGGGCGAACACCGGGGAGCTGTTTTTT
TRBV30	TRBD1	TRBJ1-1	few	CAWSRQGLVEAFF	TGTGCCTGGAGTCGACAGGGGCTTGTTGAAGCTTTCTTT
TRBV3-1/TRBV3-2	NA	TRBJ1-2	NA	CASSQALSGNYGYTF	TGTGCCAGCAGCCAAGCCCTGTCGGGGAACTATGGCTACACCTTC
TRBV27	NA	TRBJ2-7	NA	CASSPKGEGEQYF	TGTGCCAGCAGCCCAAAGGGCGAAGGCGAGCAGTACTTC
TRBV6-4	NA	TRBJ2-7	once	CASTNEQYF	TGTGCCAGTACGAACGAGCAGTACTTC
TRBV6-5	NA	TRBJ2-3	NA	CASSYVRGLGTDTQYF	TGTGCCAGCAGTTACGTACGGGGGCTGGGCACAGATACGCAGTATTTT
TRBV7-2	TRBD2	TRBJ2-7	NA	CASRSRLAGPYEQYF	TGTGCCAGCAGGTCTAGACTAGCGGGTCCCTACGAGCAGTACTTC
TRBV11-2	TRBD2	TRBJ2-2	NA	CASSSPLLAANTGELFF	TGTGCCAGCAGCTCCCCCCTACTAGCGGCGAACACCGGGGAGCTGTTTTTT
TRBV10-3	TRBD1	TRBJ1-2	once	CAISSTGEDGYTF	TGTGCCATCAGTTCGACAGGGGAAGATGGCTACACCTTC
TRBV28	TRBD2	TRBJ2-7	NA	CASMSLAPYEQYF	TGTGCCAGCATGTCACTAGCGCCGTACGAGCAGTACTTC
TRBV6-5	NA	TRBJ2-2	NA	CASSYFPGTNTGELFF	TGTGCCAGCAGTTACTTTCCGGGAACGAACACCGGGGAGCTGTTTTTT
TRBV28	NA	TRBJ2-1	NA	CASSLPGRNEQFF	TGTGCCAGCAGTTTGCCCGGGAGAAATGAGCAGTTCTTC
TRBV6-5	TRBD1	TRBJ1-2	NA	CASSPGQNYGYTF	TGTGCCAGCAGCCCGGGACAGAACTATGGCTACACCTTC
TRBV18	TRBD1	TRBJ1-2	NA	CASSKQGGSPGYTF	TGTGCCAGCTCGAAACAGGGGGGGAGTCCTGGCTACACCTTC
TRBV28	NA	TRBJ1-5	NA	CASSILTGNHQPQHF	TGTGCCAGCAGTATCCTGACAGGTAACCATCAGCCCCAGCATTTT
TRBV5-5	NA	TRBJ2-2	NA	CASSSRGGQTEELFF	TGTGCCAGCAGCTCGAGGGGGGGACAGACGGAGGAGCTGTTTTTT
TRBV11-3	NA	TRBJ2-1	NA	CASRRGALAGYNEQFF	TGTGCCAGCAGACGAGGGGCGCTAGCTGGATACAATGAGCAGTTCTTC
TRBV5-1	NA	TRBJ2-7	NA	CASSPHQGPGEQYF	TGCGCCAGCAGCCCGCATCAGGGGCCAGGGGAGCAGTACTTC
TRBV27	NA	TRBJ1-1	NA	CASSPQPGMNTEAFF	TGTGCCAGCAGCCCACAGCCCGGAATGAACACTGAAGCTTTCTTT
TRBV5-1	NA	TRBJ1-2	once	CASSLNTGTYTF	TGCGCCAGCAGCTTGAATACAGGTACCTACACCTTC
TRBV7-8	TRBD1	TRBJ1-3	NA	CASSAGQVGNTIYF	TGTGCCAGCAGCGCCGGACAGGTCGGAAACACCATATATTTT
TRBV5-1	NA	TRBJ2-2	NA	CASSLDNTGELFF	TGCGCCAGCAGCTTGGACAACACCGGGGAGCTGTTTTTT
TRBV9	NA	TRBJ2-3	NA	CASSVDGAADTQYF	TGTGCCAGCAGCGTAGACGGGGCGGCAGATACGCAGTATTTT
TRBV20-1	TRBD2	TRBJ2-1	NA	CSADRGDEQFF	TGCAGTGCAGACCGGGGGGATGAGCAGTTCTTC
TRBV3-1/TRBV3-2	NA	TRBJ1-5	NA	CASSQGLGQPQHF	TGTGCCAGCAGCCAAGGTCTCGGGCAGCCCCAGCATTTT
TRBV28	NA	TRBJ2-7	NA	CASSFSYEQYF	TGTGCCAGCAGTTTTTCCTACGAGCAGTACTTC
TRBV3-1/TRBV3-2	TRBD2	TRBJ2-2	NA	CASTATSGSGELFF	TGTGCCAGCACGGCGACTAGCGGGAGCGGGGAGCTGTTTTTT
TRBV7-2	NA	TRBJ1-4	NA	CASSLLFRVEKLFF	TGTGCCAGCAGCTTACTCTTTAGGGTTGAAAAACTGTTTTTT
TRBV4-1	TRBD1	TRBJ2-7	NA	CASSLKTGTYEQYF	TGCGCCAGCAGCCTAAAGACAGGGACCTACGAGCAGTACTTC
TRBV28	TRBD1	TRBJ1-5	NA	CASRPTGGLNQPQHF	TGTGCCAGCAGGCCGACAGGGGGCCTCAATCAGCCCCAGCATTTT